The 28 T cell receptor beta chains below come from one sample, sequenced in a study of cytomegalovirus exposure and HLA in healthy donors. Amplification used 60 Vbeta primers and 13 Jbeta primers. Clones were sequenced by immunoSEQ multiplex PCR, and TCRdb holds only the in-frame ones, with some missing. The table lists fewer than 250,000 clones, 83% of them singletons. The sample comprised PBMCs. These receptors originate from a girl aged 5 to 17 in good health and CMV-seronegative.

The gene calls are TRBV27 and TRBJ1-2, with a tentative D call TRBD1 (5 bases). The CDR3 contains 15 residues. Germline values: CDR1 MNHEY, CDR2 SMNVEV (reference sequence). Trimming pared 3 bases from V and 8 bases from J, leaving 19 bases between. The CDR3 loop is CASSFSVVGAGGYTF. The CDR3 bases are TGTGCCAGCAGTTTCTCTGTGGTAGGGGCGGGAGGCTACACCTTC.

The V gene is TRBV9, the J gene TRBJ1-5, with 7 bases identical to TRBD1. V trimming: 0 bases; J trimming: 0 bases; junction bases outside the gene matches: 3. This CDR3 has 16 residues. From germline, CDR1 is SGDLS and CDR2 YYNGEE. CDR3 protein: CASSVGQGDSNQPQHF. CDR3 DNA: TGTGCCAGCAGCGTAGGACAGGGCGATAGCAATCAGCCCCAGCATTTT.

This clone was counted between two and nine times. The rearrangement joins TRBV6-1 to TRBJ2-5, with D unresolved. Germline CDR1 and CDR2: MNHNS and SASEGT. The V and J ends lost 4 bases and 7 bases respectively, with 13 bases between them. The CDR3 consists of 13 residues. The CDR3 DNA reads TGTGCCAGCAGTGTACAGCAAACCCCGACCCAGTACTTC. Protein: CASSVQQTPTQYF.

This chain links TRBV7-2 with TRBJ2-3; D might be TRBD1 (6 bases). Germline CDR1 SGHTA, CDR2 FQGNSA. Trimming took 5 bases from V and 6 from J, leaving 15 bases between them. The CDR3 is 14 residues long. The CDR3 loop is CASSTRQVMDTQYF. CDR3 DNA: TGTGCCAGCAGCACCCGACAGGTCATGGATACGCAGTATTTT.

The rearrangement joins TRBV15 to TRBJ1-4; a weak D match, TRBD1 (5 bases). Trimming took off 5 bases at V and 5 bases at J, with 18 bases between the two ends. CDR3 length: 16 amino acids. CDR1 and CDR2 from the germline V gene are LNHNV and YYDKDF (reference sequence). The DNA of the CDR3 is TGTGCCACCAGCGCCTTGGCGGCAGGGCCAAATGAAAAACTGTTTTTT. It translates to CATSALAAGPNEKLFF.

The V and J genes are TRBV6-4 and TRBJ2-1, with TRBD1 matching over 8 bases. The CDR3 runs to 17 residues. V dropped 0 bases and J dropped 7; count of bases not matched to a gene: 11. From germline, CDR1 is MRHNA and CDR2 SNTAGT. CDR3 region: CASSDSHLTGAVNEQFF. CDR3 in DNA: TGTGCCAGCAGTGACTCGCACCTGACAGGGGCCGTAAATGAGCAGTTCTTC.

Only a few counts were recorded for this clone. V is TRBV27 and J is TRBJ1-4; D call uncertain. The CDR3 covers 13 residues. Germline V gene lookup returns CDR1 MNHEY and CDR2 SMNVEV (reference sequence). V lost 6 bases to trimming and J lost 4 bases, with 9 bases between them. The CDR3 coding sequence is TGTGCCAGCAGCCGTAGCCTTAATGAAAAACTGTTTTTT. Translating it yields CASSRSLNEKLFF. The whole variable domain, filled in from reference TRBV27 and TRBJ1-4, reads EAQVTQNPRYLITVTGKKLTVTCSQNMNHEYMSWYRQDPGLGLRQIYYSMNVEVTDKGDVPEGYKVSRKEKRNFPLILESPSPNQTSLYFCASSRSLNEKLFFGSGTQLSVL.

The rearrangement links TRBV18 to TRBJ2-7, with D possibly TRBD2 on 5 matching bases. The CDR3 has 15 amino acids. The germline gives CDR1 KGHSH, CDR2 LQKENI. Trimming took 6 bases from V and 6 from J, leaving 21 bases between them. The CDR3 sequence: CASSPGSKGRGEQYF. The DNA of the CDR3 is TGTGCCAGCTCCCCGGGGTCCAAAGGACGGGGCGAGCAGTACTTC.

The chain carries TRBV11-2 and TRBJ1-1, with 10 positions matching TRBD1. Germline trimming cut 6 bases from V and 4 bases from J; bases unmatched to any gene: 8. CDR1 and CDR2 (germline): SGHAT, FQNNGV. CDR3 length: 15 amino acids. The CDR3 reads CASRRDRGSVTEAFF. CDR3 DNA sequence: TGTGCCAGCAGGCGGGACAGGGGTTCGGTCACTGAAGCTTTCTTT.

The rearrangement links TRBV6-1 to TRBJ1-6; D not resolved. There are 15 residues in the CDR3. The germline V gene has CDR1 MNHNS and CDR2 SASEGT. V lost 6 bases and J lost 0, with 9 bases in between. CDR3 bases: TGTGCCAGCAGGAGCGGAAGCTCCTATAATTCACCCCTCCACTTT. The encoded protein is CASRSGSSYNSPLHF.

The chain links TRBV9 to TRBJ1-4; 7 bases align to TRBD1. CDR3 length equals 13 residues. Trimming removed 4 bases from V and 8 bases from J; junction bases left unmatched: 5. Germline assignment: CDR1 SGDLS and CDR2 YYNGEE. This chain's CDR3 is CASSPGQAEKLFF. In nucleotides, the CDR3 is TGTGCCAGCAGCCCAGGACAGGCCGAAAAACTGTTTTTT.

V and J are TRBV4-1 and TRBJ1-1, with 9 bases fitting TRBD1. V lost 5 bases, J lost 7 bases, and 5 bases stayed unmatched. CDR1 MGHRA and CDR2 YSYEKL come from the germline V gene. The CDR3 totals 13 residues. In DNA, the CDR3 is TGCGCCAGCAGCTCCCCGGGACAGGGTGAAGCTTTCTTT. Translated: CASSSPGQGEAFF.

The rearrangement links TRBV4-2 to TRBJ1-1, with D perhaps TRBD1 (5 bases). The CDR3 contains 14 residues. Looked up from germline, CDR1 is LGHNA and CDR2 is YNFKEQ. Trimming pared 4 bases from V and 4 bases from J, leaving 13 bases between. The CDR3 region is CASSRNRGGTEAFF. In DNA form, the CDR3 reads TGTGCCAGCAGCCGCAATAGGGGAGGCACTGAAGCTTTCTTT.

To note about this clone: The germline gene is not matched at one end of the junction; a read error may be the cause. The rearrangement uses TRBV30 and TRBJ2-7, with 7 bases identical to TRBD1. The CDR3 extends over 12 amino acids. Germline assignment: CDR1 GTSNPN and CDR2 SVGIG (reference sequence). CDR3 nucleotide sequence: TGTGCCTGGATAATTCCTGGGGTAGGGGGCGTCTTC. It specifies CAWIIPGVGGVF.

The J gene is TRBJ2-7, the V gene TRBV9; D might be TRBD2 (6 bases). Germline V gene sequence: CDR1 SGDLS, CDR2 YYNGEE. V lost 0 bases to trimming and J lost 2 bases, with 12 bases between them. This CDR3 has 15 amino acids. CDR3: CASSVGGGITYEQYF. CDR3 in DNA: TGTGCCAGCAGCGTAGGGGGCGGGATTACCTACGAGCAGTACTTC.

The chain uses TRBV9 and TRBJ2-1; TRBD2 aligns across 10 bases. Germline assignment: CDR1 SGDLS and CDR2 YYNGEE. Trimming took 4 bases from V and 7 from J; bases not matched to a gene: 8. The CDR3 sequence is 15 residues long. The CDR3: CASSSRLAGLNEQFF. DNA of the CDR3: TGTGCCAGCAGCAGCCGACTAGCGGGCCTAAATGAGCAGTTCTTC.

J is TRBJ1-2 and V is TRBV6-1; possibly TRBD1 for D (5 bases). The CDR3 loop spans 17 amino acids. V was pared by 6 bases and J by 4 bases, with 24 bases between. Germline lookup yields CDR1 MNHNS and CDR2 SASEGT. DNA for the CDR3: TGTGCCAGCAGGGAAAGACCTCGGGGGATCTGGGGCTATGGCTACACCTTC. Amino acid sequence: CASRERPRGIWGYGYTF.

V usage is TRBV30 and J usage is TRBJ2-5; 8 bases align to TRBD2. The CDR3 runs to 15 residues. The V gene's germline CDR1 is GTSNPN and CDR2 SVGIG (reference sequence). V lost 2 bases and J lost 5; bases outside the gene matches: 10. CDR3 nucleotide sequence: TGTGCCTGGAGTTTTCCGGGGGGGCCCCGGGAGACCCAGTACTTC. As protein: CAWSFPGGPRETQYF.

The rearrangement joins TRBV19 to TRBJ1-2; 8 positions match TRBD1. Germline CDR1 LNHDA, CDR2 SQIVND (reference sequence). The ends lost 6 bases at V and 2 bases at J; junction bases unmatched: 5. The CDR3 covers 14 residues. CDR3 loop: CASSVGQGNYGYTF. DNA of the CDR3: TGTGCCAGTAGCGTAGGACAGGGAAACTATGGCTACACCTTC.

The chain has TRBV19 and TRBJ1-5; D is uncertain. This CDR3 has 15 amino acids. V was trimmed by 1 base and J by 7 bases, leaving 14 bases between them. Germline CDR1 and CDR2: LNHDA and SQIVND (reference sequence). CDR3 residues: CASSIGVGRFQPQHF. CDR3 in DNA: TGTGCCAGTAGTATAGGAGTAGGGAGATTCCAGCCCCAGCATTTT.

The chain recombines TRBV30 with TRBJ1-3; TRBD1 agrees at 7 bases. Losses at the gene ends were 8 bases for V and 0 bases for J; bases not matched to a gene: 4. Germline V gene data show CDR1 as GTSNPN and CDR2 as SVGIG (reference sequence). The CDR3 is 13 amino acids. The CDR3 reads CASDRVSGNTIYF. The CDR3 bases are TGTGCCAGTGACAGGGTCTCTGGAAACACCATATATTTT.

The V and J genes are TRBV7-9 and TRBJ2-3; tentative D call: TRBD2 (5 bases). Trimming took 0 bases from V and 0 from J, leaving 7 bases between them. Germline V gene lookup returns CDR1 SEHNR and CDR2 FQNEAQ (reference sequence). The length of the CDR3 is 15 residues. The CDR3, as DNA: TGTGCCAGCAGCTTAGCGGGCGGGAGCACAGATACGCAGTATTTT. Residues: CASSLAGGSTDTQYF.

V usage is TRBV5-5 and J usage is TRBJ1-5; possible D gene TRBD1, 6 bases. The germline CDR1 and CDR2 sequences are SGHKS and YYEKEE (reference sequence). This CDR3 comprises 16 residues. Deletions cut 3 bases from V and 2 bases from J, with 15 bases between. CDR3: CASSWTVSIGNQPQHF. CDR3 nucleotides: TGTGCCAGCAGCTGGACAGTATCTATAGGCAATCAGCCCCAGCATTTT.

The chain has TRBV4-3 and TRBJ1-6, with a possible D match to TRBD1 (6 bases). With 8 bases removed from V and 7 bases from J, the gap between germline ends came to 15 bases. CDR3 length: 14 residues. Germline V gives CDR1 LGHNA, CDR2 YSLEER. CDR3 loop: CASGLGTHNSPLHF. The DNA of the CDR3 is TGCGCCAGCGGTCTCGGGACACACAATTCACCCCTCCACTTT.

The J gene is TRBJ1-5, the V gene TRBV19, with a tentative D call TRBD1 (6 bases). Germline CDR1 LNHDA, CDR2 SQIVND (reference sequence). The CDR3 has 17 residues. V was clipped by 5 bases and J by 0 bases, with 17 bases between them. The CDR3 nucleotides read TGTGCCAGTAGTGCGGACAAGGGGGATTATAGCAATCAGCCCCAGCATTTT. Translation gives CASSADKGDYSNQPQHF.

The genes are TRBV28 and TRBJ2-1, with 7 nucleotides matching TRBD2. Germline V gene lookup returns CDR1 MDHEN and CDR2 SYDVKM. CDR3 length equals 11 residues. The V gene end was trimmed by 10 bases and the J gene end by 15 bases; junction bases not matched to a gene: 12. The CDR3 reads CATRDGTKPFF. CDR3 nucleotides: TGTGCCACCAGAGACGGGACTAAGCCGTTCTTC.

The gene calls are TRBV30 and TRBJ1-1, with 8 bases fitting TRBD1. Per the germline V gene, CDR1 is GTSNPN and CDR2 is SVGIG (reference sequence). The length of the CDR3 is 14 residues. The V and J ends lost 0 bases and 7 bases, in that order; junction bases with no gene match: 7. CDR3 nucleotide sequence: TGTGCCTGGAGTGTAAGGGCGACAGGGGTTGAAGCTTTCTTT. Its translation: CAWSVRATGVEAFF.

The chain recombines TRBV28 with TRBJ2-7, with TRBD2 matching 8 bases. CDR1 is MDHEN, CDR2 SYDVKM, per germline. Trimming at V came to 5 bases and at J to 3 bases, leaving 9 bases not matched to a gene. The CDR3 is 15 residues long. CDR3 nucleotide sequence: TGTGCCAGCAGTCAAACCGGCGGGAGGCGCTACGAGCAGTACTTC. Protein: CASSQTGGRRYEQYF.